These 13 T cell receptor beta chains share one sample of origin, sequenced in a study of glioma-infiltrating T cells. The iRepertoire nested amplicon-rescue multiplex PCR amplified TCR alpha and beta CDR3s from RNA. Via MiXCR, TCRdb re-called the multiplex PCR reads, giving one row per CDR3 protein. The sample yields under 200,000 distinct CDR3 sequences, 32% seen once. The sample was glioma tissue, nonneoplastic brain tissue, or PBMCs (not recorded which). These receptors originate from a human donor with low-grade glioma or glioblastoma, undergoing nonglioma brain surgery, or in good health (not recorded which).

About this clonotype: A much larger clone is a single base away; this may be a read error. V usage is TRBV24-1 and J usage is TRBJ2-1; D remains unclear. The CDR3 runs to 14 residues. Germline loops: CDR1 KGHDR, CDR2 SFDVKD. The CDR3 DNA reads TGTGCCACCAGTGAAAATTGGAGCTACAATGAGCAGTCCTTC. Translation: CATSENWSYNEQSF.

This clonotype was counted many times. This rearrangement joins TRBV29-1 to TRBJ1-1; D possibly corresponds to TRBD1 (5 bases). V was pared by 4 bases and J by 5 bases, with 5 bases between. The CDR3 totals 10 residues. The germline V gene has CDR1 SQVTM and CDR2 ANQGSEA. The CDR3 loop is CSVGGTEAFF. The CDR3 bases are TGCAGCGTTGGGGGGACTGAAGCTTTCTTT.

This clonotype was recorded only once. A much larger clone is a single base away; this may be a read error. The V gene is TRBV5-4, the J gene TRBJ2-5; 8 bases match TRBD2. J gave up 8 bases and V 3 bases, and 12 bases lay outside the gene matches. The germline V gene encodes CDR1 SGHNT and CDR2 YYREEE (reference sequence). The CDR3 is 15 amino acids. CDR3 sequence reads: CASSSDGGAVDTQYF. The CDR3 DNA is TGTGCCAGCAGCTCGGACGGGGGGGCGGTAGACACCCAGTACTTC. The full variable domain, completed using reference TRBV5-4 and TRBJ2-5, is ETGVTQSPTHLIKTRGQQVTLRCSSQSGHNTVSWYQQALGQGPQFIFQYYREEENGRGNFPPRFSGLQFPNYSSELNVNALELDDSALYLCASSSDGGAVDTQYFGPGTRLLVL.

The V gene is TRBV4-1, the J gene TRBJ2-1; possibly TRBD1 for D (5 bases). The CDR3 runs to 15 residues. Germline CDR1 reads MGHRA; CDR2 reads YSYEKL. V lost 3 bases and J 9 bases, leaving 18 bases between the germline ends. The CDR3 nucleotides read TGCGCCAGCAGCCAGCAAGGGCAGGGAAGGGGTGAGCAGTTCTTC. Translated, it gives CASSQQGQGRGEQFF.

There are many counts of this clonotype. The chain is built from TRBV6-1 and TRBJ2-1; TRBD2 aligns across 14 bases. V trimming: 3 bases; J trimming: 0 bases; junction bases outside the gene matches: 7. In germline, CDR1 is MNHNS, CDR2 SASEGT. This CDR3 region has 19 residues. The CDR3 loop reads CASSERGLAGVGSYNEQFF. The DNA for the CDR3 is TGTGCCAGCAGTGAGAGGGGACTAGCGGGAGTAGGCTCCTACAATGAGCAGTTCTTC.

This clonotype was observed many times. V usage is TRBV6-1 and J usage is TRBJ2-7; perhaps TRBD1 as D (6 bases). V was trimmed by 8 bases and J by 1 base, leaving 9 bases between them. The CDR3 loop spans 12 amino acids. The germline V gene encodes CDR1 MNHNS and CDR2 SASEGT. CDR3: CASSQGSYEQYF. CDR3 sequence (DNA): TGTGCCAGCTCACAGGGTTCCTACGAGCAGTACTTC.

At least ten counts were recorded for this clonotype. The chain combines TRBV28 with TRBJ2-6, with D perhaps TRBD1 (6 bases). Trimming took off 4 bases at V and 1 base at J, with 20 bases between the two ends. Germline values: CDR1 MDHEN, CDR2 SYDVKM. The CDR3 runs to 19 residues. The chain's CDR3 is CASSSQGKTLLSGANVLTF. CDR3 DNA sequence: TGTGCCAGCAGTTCCCAGGGGAAGACTCTATTATCTGGGGCCAACGTCCTGACTTTC.

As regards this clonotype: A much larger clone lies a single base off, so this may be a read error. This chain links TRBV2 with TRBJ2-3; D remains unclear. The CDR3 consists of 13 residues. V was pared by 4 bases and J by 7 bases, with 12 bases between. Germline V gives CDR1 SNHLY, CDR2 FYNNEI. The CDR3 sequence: CASSGGSVNTQYF. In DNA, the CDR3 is TGTGCCAGCAGTGGAGGCTCCGTAAATACGCAGTATTTT.

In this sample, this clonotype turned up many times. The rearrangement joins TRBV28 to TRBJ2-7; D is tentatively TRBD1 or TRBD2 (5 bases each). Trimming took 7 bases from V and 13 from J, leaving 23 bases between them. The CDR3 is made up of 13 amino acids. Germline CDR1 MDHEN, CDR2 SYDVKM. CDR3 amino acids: CASNGASWDGGYF. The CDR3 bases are TGTGCCAGCAACGGGGCTAGCTGGGACGGTGGTTACTTC.

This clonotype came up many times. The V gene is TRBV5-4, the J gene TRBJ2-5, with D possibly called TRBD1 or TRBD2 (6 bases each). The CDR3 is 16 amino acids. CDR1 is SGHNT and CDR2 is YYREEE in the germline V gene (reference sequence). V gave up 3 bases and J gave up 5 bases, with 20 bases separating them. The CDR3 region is CASSSGGAGPRETQYF. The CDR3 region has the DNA TGTGCCAGCAGCTCCGGGGGCGCGGGTCCTCGCGAGACCCAGTACTTC.

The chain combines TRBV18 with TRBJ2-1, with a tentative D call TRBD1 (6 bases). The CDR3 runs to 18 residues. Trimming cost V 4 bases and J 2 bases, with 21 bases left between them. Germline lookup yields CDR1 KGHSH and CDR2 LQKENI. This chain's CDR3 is CASSLMQMGHGAYNEQFF. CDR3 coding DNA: TGTGCCAGCTCACTTATGCAGATGGGACACGGGGCCTACAATGAGCAGTTCTTC.

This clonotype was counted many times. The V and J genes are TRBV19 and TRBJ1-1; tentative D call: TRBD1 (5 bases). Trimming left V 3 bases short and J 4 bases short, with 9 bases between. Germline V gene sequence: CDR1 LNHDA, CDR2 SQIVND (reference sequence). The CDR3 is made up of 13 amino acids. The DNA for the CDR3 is TGTGCCAGTAGTATCAGAGGGGTCACTGAAGCTTTCTTT. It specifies CASSIRGVTEAFF.

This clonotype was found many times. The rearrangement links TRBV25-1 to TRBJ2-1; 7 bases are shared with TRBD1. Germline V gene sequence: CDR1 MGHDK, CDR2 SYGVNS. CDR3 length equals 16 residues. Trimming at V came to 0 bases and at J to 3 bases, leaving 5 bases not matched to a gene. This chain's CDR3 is CASSEYGQGVYNEQFF. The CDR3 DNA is TGTGCCAGCAGTGAATACGGGCAGGGGGTCTACAATGAGCAGTTCTTC.